The rows below give T cell receptor beta chains drawn from one sample of a study of OX40 agonist ivuxolimab in advanced cancers. Method: immunoSEQ multiplex PCR; TCRdb's copy keeps in-frame clones and lacks some. The table has 68,000 or so clones, over 80% seen once; the top ten hold roughly 11%. Sequenced here: CD4+ or CD8+ T cells sorted from blood, sampled in a trial of the OX40 agonist ivuxolimab. Receptor source: an adult with an advanced solid tumor such as melanoma, head and neck, liver or kidney cancer. The CDR3 runs from the conserved cysteine through the conserved F or W.

j_gene | v_gene | CDR3aa
TRBJ2-5 | TRBV6-5 | CASRRGRAQETQYF
TRBJ1-5 | TRBV19 | CASSETGLSNQPQHF
TRBJ2-1 | TRBV7-2 | CASSLGGLGTSDNEQFF
TRBJ1-2 | TRBV7-9 | CASSLAQGGSGGARYTF
TRBJ2-5 | TRBV28 | CASSLGARRETQYF
TRBJ2-1 | TRBV7-2 | CASSLLAGYNEQFF
TRBJ1-2 | TRBV2 | CATYQGARQTGYGYTF
TRBJ2-3 | TRBV13 | CASSPRGGSTSSSTDTQYF
TRBJ1-1 | TRBV7-2 | CASSLVEGGTEAFF
TRBJ1-1 | TRBV5-1 | CASSLLGRGTEAFF
TRBJ1-4 | TRBV27 | CASRPKDRGTNEKLFF
TRBJ2-2 | TRBV14 | CASSPLGRQWDTGELFF
TRBJ2-5 | TRBV29-1 | CSAGLRGREETQYF
TRBJ1-1 | TRBV18 | CASSPGQNTEAFF
TRBJ2-3 | TRBV7-8 | CASRAGRSTDTQYF
TRBJ2-3 | TRBV7-2 | CASSPVWDAPGDTQYF
TRBJ1-1 | TRBV30 | CAWSKWRGEAFF
TRBJ2-5 | TRBV28 | CASSRGGKGETQYF
TRBJ1-4 | TRBV28 | CASSSKEKLFF
TRBJ1-1 | TRBV7-3 | CASSLYRNTEAFF
TRBJ2-5 | TRBV28 | CASKPDSQGTQYF
TRBJ1-3 | TRBV28 | CASNSQGAGNTIYF
TRBJ1-2 | TRBV11-2 | CASSFGDSSYYGYTF
TRBJ1-6 | TRBV25-1 | CASSEISGYNSPLHF
TRBJ1-4 | TRBV18 | CASSSFGQGLREKLFF
TRBJ2-3 | TRBV4-3 | CASSQDLVQGPASTDTQYF
TRBJ2-5 | TRBV14 | CASSHDRQETQYF
TRBJ1-4 | TRBV20-1 | CSARDRGKLFF
TRBJ1-1 | TRBV5-1 | CASSLGQGGNTEAFF
TRBJ1-1 | TRBV10-2 | CASRVGLGQGVNTEAFF
TRBJ2-3 | TRBV19 | CASIRTSTTSTDTQYF